These 5 T cell receptor beta chains were sequenced from one sample in a study of a mutant IDH1 vaccine in newly diagnosed glioma. Assay used: immunoSEQ multiplex PCR; TCRdb lists only in-frame clones, some missing. The data contain tens of thousands of clones, around four fifths of them singletons. Which antigens these TCRs recognize remains unknown. Time point described: week 35, safety follow-up. Doses consisted of 300 ug of mutant IDH1 20-mer peptide each, paired with topical imiquimod. This specimen was PBMCs, taken from a glioma patient whose treatment included an IDH1 peptide vaccine. These receptors were collected from a man younger than 40 with glioma.

The chain couples TRBV6-5 to TRBJ1-1; D call uncertain. Germline CDR1 MNHEY, CDR2 SVGAGI. CDR3 length: 15 residues. Trimming stripped 7 bases from V and 1 base from J, with 16 bases between. In DNA form, the CDR3 reads TGTGCCAGCACCCCCGGCACAAGTGCGAACACTGAAGCTTTCTTT. Its protein is CASTPGTSANTEAFF.

The rearrangement uses TRBV19 and TRBJ1-4; tentative D call: TRBD1 (6 bases). With 3 bases removed from V and 2 bases from J, the gap between germline ends came to 13 bases. The CDR3 is 16 amino acids. Per germline, CDR1 LNHDA and CDR2 SQIVND (reference sequence). Here the CDR3 reads CASSILRGATNEKLFF. In nucleotides, the CDR3 is TGTGCCAGTAGTATCCTCAGGGGTGCGACTAATGAAAAACTGTTTTTT.

V is TRBV7-9 and J is TRBJ2-1; TRBD1 agrees at 7 bases. There are 15 residues in the CDR3. Germline CDR1 SEHNR, CDR2 FQNEAQ (reference sequence). Unmatched junction bases numbered 8, after V lost 1 base and J lost 8 bases. CDR3 DNA sequence: TGTGCCAGCAGCTTAGGACAGGGTTTTCGGGATGAGCAGTTCTTC. Translated, it gives CASSLGQGFRDEQFF.

The chain combines TRBV5-1 with TRBJ1-6; 8 nucleotides agree with TRBD1. The CDR3 totals 14 residues. Germline loops: CDR1 SGHRS, CDR2 YFSETQ. V lost 3 bases, J lost 15 bases, and 11 bases stayed unmatched. DNA of the CDR3: TGCGCCAGCAGCTCCGGGACAGGACAGCCCGACCTCCACTTT. Protein sequence: CASSSGTGQPDLHF.

V and J are TRBV29-1 and TRBJ1-2, with TRBD1 matching 7 bases. This CDR3 is 12 amino acids long. Germline CDR1 is SQVTM and CDR2 is ANQGSEA. Trimming at V came to 5 bases and at J to 8 bases, leaving 8 bases not matched to a gene. The CDR3 DNA is TGCAGCGTTTTCCGACAGGGCTGGGGCTACACCTTC. The encoded protein is CSVFRQGWGYTF.